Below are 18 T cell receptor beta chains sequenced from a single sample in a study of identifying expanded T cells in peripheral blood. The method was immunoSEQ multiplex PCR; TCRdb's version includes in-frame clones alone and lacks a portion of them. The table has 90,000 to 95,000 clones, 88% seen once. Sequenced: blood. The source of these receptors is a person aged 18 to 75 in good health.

CDR3 protein: CASSLGNSRTNQPQHF. CDR3 sequence (DNA): TGCGCCAGCAGCCTAGGGAACAGCCGGACCAATCAGCCCCAGCATTTT. The chain joins TRBV4-1 to TRBJ1-5; the D is unclear. The germline V gene has CDR1 MGHRA and CDR2 YSYEKL. The length of the CDR3 is 16 residues. With 4 bases removed from V and 3 bases from J, the gap between germline ends came to 16 bases.

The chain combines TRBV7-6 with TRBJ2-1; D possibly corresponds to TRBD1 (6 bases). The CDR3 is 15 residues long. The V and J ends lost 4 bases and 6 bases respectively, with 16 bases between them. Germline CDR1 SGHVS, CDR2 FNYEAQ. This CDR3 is CASSYRESSSNEQFF. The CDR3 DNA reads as TGTGCCAGCAGCTACAGGGAATCATCTAGCAATGAGCAGTTCTTC.

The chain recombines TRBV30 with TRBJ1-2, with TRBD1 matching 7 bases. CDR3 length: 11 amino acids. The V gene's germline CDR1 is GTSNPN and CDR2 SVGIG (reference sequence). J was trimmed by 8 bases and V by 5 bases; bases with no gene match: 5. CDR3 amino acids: CAWQGDGGYTF. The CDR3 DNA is TGTGCCTGGCAGGGGGATGGAGGCTACACCTTC.

This CDR3 is CASSASFRSYEQYF. The CDR3, as DNA: TGTGCCAGCAGCGCTAGCTTCCGCTCCTACGAGCAGTACTTC. J is TRBJ2-7 and V is TRBV25-1; tentative D call: TRBD2 (5 bases). Germline V lookup: CDR1 MGHDK, CDR2 SYGVNS. Trimming pared 6 bases from V and 0 bases from J, leaving 12 bases between. The CDR3 length is 14 residues.

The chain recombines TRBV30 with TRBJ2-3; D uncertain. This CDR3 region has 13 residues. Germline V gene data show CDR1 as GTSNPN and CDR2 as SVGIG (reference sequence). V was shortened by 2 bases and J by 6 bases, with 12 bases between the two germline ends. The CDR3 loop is CAWSYPVGDTQYF. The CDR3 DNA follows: TGTGCCTGGAGTTACCCCGTGGGGGATACGCAGTATTTT. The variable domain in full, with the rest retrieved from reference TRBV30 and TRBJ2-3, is SQTIHQWPATLVQPVGSPLSLECTVEGTSNPNLYWYRQAAGRGLQLLFYSVGIGQISSEVPQNLSASRPQDRQFILSSKKLLLSDSGFYLCAWSYPVGDTQYFGPGTRLTVL.

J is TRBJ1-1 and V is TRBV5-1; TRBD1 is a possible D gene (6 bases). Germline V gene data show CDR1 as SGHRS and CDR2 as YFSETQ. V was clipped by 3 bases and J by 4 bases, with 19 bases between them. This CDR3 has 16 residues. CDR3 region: CASSSEGAGRGTEAFF. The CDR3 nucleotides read TGCGCCAGCAGCTCGGAAGGGGCGGGCAGGGGCACTGAAGCTTTCTTT.

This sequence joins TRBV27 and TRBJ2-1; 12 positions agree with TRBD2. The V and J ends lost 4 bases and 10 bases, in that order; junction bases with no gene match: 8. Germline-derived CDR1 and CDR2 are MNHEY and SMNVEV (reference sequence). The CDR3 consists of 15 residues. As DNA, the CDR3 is TGTGCCAGCAGTTCCCCACTAGCGGGAGGCAGGGAGCAGTTCTTC. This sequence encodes CASSSPLAGGREQFF.

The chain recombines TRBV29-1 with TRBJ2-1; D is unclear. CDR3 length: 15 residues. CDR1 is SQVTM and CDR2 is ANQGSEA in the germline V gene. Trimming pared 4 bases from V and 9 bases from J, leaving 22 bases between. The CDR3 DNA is TGCAGCGTTGGGGGTCGTGGCAGTCTGTCCGCTGAGCAGTTCTTC. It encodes CSVGGRGSLSAEQFF.

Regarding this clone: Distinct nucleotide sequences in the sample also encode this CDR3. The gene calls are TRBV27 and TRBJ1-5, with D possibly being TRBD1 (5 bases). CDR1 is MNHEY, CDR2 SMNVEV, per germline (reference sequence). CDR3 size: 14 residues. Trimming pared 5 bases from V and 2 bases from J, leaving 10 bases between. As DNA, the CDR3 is TGTGCCAGCAGTATCCGGGACCGCAATCAGCCCCAGCATTTT. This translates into CASSIRDRNQPQHF.

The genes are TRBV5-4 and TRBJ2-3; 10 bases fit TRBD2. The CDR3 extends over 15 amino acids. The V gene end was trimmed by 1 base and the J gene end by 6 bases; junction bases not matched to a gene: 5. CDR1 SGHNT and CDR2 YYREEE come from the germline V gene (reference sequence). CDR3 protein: CASSLTSGREDTQYF. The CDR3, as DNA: TGTGCCAGCAGCTTGACGAGCGGGAGGGAGGATACGCAGTATTTT.

CDR3 sequence reads: CASSMDREGEQFF. The CDR3 DNA reads as TGTGCCAGCAGCATGGACAGGGAAGGGGAGCAGTTCTTC. This chain uses TRBV7-2 with TRBJ2-1; TRBD1 matches 8 bases. The germline CDR1 and CDR2 sequences are SGHTA and FQGNSA. With 5 bases clipped from V and 10 bases from J, the junction kept 7 bases outside the gene matches. This CDR3 has 13 amino acids.

The CDR3 DNA follows: TGTGCCAGCAGCTTAGATGGCTCCAGTGCGGGAGAGACCCAGTACTTC. This translates into CASSLDGSSAGETQYF. The gene calls are TRBV7-9 and TRBJ2-5; maybe TRBD2 (5 bases). Germline lookup yields CDR1 SEHNR and CDR2 FQNEAQ (reference sequence). This CDR3 region has 16 residues. The V end was cut by 1 base, the J end by 4 bases, with 16 bases between.

The DNA of the CDR3 is TGTGCCAGCAGCTTTGGACTAGCGGCCGAGCAGTACTTC. Amino acids: CASSFGLAAEQYF. The genes are TRBV7-6 and TRBJ2-7, with 10 bases matching TRBD2. CDR1 SGHVS and CDR2 FNYEAQ come from the germline V gene. V gave up 3 bases and J gave up 6 bases; unmatched junction bases: 2. This CDR3 region has 13 residues.

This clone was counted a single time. The CDR3 here is CASSSLKLAGGLSDEQFF. The CDR3 region has the DNA TGTGCCAGCAGCTCCTTAAAGCTAGCGGGGGGGCTGAGTGATGAGCAGTTCTTC. This sequence joins TRBV7-9 and TRBJ2-1; TRBD2 aligns across 12 bases. CDR3 length: 18 amino acids. Trimming took 4 bases from V and 8 from J; bases not matched to a gene: 15. Germline loops: CDR1 SEHNR, CDR2 FQNEAQ (reference sequence).

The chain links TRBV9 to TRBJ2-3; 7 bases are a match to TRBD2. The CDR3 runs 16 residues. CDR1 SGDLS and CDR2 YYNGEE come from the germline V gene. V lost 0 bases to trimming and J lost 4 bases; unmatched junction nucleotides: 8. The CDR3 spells CASSVATGGSADTQYF. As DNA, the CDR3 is TGTGCCAGCAGCGTAGCTACCGGGGGGAGTGCAGATACGCAGTATTTT.

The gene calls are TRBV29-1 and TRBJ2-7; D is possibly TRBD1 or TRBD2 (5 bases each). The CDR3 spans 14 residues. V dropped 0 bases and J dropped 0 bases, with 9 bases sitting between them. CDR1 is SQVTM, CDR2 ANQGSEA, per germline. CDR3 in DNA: TGCAGCGTTGAAGATGGGGGTAGCTCCTACGAGCAGTACTTC. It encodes CSVEDGGSSYEQYF.

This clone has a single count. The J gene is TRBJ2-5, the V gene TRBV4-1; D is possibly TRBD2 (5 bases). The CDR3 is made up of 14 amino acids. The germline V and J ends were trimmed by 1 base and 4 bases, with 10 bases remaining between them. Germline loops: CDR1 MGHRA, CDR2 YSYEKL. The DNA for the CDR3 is TGCGCCAGCAGCCAAGGGGGAGCGGCAGAGACCCAGTACTTC. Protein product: CASSQGGAAETQYF.

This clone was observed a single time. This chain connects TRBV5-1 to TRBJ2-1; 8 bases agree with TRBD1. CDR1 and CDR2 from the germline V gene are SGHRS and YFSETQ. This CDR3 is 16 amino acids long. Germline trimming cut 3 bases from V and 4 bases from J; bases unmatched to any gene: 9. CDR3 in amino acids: CASSSGTGNSYNEQFF. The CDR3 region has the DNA TGCGCCAGCAGCTCGGGGACAGGTAATTCTTACAATGAGCAGTTCTTC.